This T cell receptor (beta chain) was recorded in a study of CD8 T cells in ankylosing spondylitis. TCRdb reprocessed the 5' RACE reads via MiXCR and lists one record per CDR3 protein. Among roughly 130,000 distinct CDR3 sequences listed, roughly 15% were seen once. This clonotype was detected ten times or more. This TCR was sampled from a female donor with ankylosing spondylitis or in good health (not recorded which). The specimen sequenced was blood, either unsorted or a sorted T cell fraction (not recorded which).

CDR3 nucleotides: TGTGCCAGCAGCGTAGTATCGACCGGGGAGCTGTTTTTT. Amino acids: CASSVVSTGELFF. The chain uses TRBV9 and TRBJ2-2; D is ambiguous. Germline values: CDR1 SGDLS, CDR2 YYNGEE. V lost 0 bases and J 5 bases, leaving 5 bases between the germline ends. The CDR3 contains 13 residues.